Described below is a single T cell receptor (beta chain) sequence and its context. Its specificity is unknown. Mouse gene names apply. The CDR3 end falls 4 residues outside the read, so it is completed with the germline J gene. The source of the sample is a study of CD8+ T cells in alopecia areata. About the study: The graft donors were approximately 6-13-month-old C3H/HeJ mice with spontaneous alopecia, and their skin went to approximately 6-11-week-old female C3H/HeJ mice.

V trimming: 4 bases; J trimming: 4 bases; junction bases outside the gene matches: 7. The CDR3 extends over 16 amino acids. From germline, CDR1 is FNHDT and CDR2 SITEND (reference sequence). It was with CD4, CD8alpha, NKG2D, NKG2ACE and other markers that pooled cutaneous lymph node cells were sorted. Extracted RNA was reverse transcribed into cDNA, the sequencing template. Data came from immunoSEQ multiplex PCR; TCRdb stores just in-frame clones and leaves some out. In total the sample includes 290,000 or so clones, none of them seen once. Study findings and constraints: Shared TCR sequences were less clear between patients than in mice, possibly partly from HLA diversity. Greater clonality was observed in lesional scalp samples, especially alopecia totalis/universalis, versus normal scalp. Sequencing of scalp samples also includes resident alphabeta T cells from normal skin.

The chain joins TRBV19 to TRBJ2-2; 10 bases map to TRBD1. This receptor was identified in a C3H/HeJ mouse with alopecia areata. Strain haplotype at MHC: H2-k. Sequences were obtained from CD4+ T cells sorted from a lymph node. CDR3 DNA, as far as it was read: TGTGCCAGCAGTCGGGACAGGGGACGAGGCACCGGG. Its protein product is CASSRDRGRGTG. The whole CDR3 region reads CASSRDRGRGTGQLYF.